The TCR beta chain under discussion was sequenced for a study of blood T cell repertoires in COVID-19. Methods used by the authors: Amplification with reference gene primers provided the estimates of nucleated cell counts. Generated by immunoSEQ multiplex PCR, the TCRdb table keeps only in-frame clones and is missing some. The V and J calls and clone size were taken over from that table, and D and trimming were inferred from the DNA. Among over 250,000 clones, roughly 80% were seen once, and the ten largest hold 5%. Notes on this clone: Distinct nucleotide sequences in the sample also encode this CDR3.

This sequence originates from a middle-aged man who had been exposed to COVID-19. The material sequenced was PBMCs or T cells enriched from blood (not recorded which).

In DNA, the CDR3 is TGTGCCAGCAGCTTTCGGGGGAGCAATCAGCCCCAGCATTTT. Translated: CASSFRGSNQPQHF. The chain uses TRBV11-2 and TRBJ1-5, with D tentatively TRBD1 (5 bases). Germline CDR1 and CDR2: SGHAT and FQNNGV. This CDR3 has 14 amino acids. V was shortened by 3 bases and J by 1 base, with 7 bases between the two germline ends.